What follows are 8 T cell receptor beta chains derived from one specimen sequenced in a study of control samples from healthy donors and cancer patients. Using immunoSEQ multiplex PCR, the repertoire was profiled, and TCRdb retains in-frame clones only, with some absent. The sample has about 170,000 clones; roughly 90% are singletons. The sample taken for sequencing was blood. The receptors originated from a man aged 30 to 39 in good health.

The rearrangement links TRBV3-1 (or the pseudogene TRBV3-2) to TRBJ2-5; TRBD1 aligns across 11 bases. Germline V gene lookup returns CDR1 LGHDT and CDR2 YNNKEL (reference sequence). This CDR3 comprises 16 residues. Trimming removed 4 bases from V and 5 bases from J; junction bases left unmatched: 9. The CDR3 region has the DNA TGTGCCAGCAGCCGGAGGACAGGGGGCTTAATGGAGACCCAGTACTTC. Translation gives CASSRRTGGLMETQYF.

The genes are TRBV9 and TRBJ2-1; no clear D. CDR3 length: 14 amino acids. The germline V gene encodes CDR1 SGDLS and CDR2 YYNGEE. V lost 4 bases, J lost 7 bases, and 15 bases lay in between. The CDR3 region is CASSPATAMNEQFF. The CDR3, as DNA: TGTGCCAGCAGCCCTGCGACTGCGATGAATGAGCAGTTCTTC.

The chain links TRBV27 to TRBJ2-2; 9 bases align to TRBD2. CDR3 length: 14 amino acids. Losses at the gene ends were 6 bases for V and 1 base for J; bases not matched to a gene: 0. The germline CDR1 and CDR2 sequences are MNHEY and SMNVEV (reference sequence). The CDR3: CASRTSGNTGELFF. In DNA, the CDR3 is TGTGCCAGCAGGACTAGCGGGAACACCGGGGAGCTGTTTTTT.

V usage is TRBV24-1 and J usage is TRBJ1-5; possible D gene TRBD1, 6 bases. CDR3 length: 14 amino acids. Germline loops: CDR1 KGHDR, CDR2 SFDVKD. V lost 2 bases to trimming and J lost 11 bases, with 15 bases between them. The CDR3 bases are TGTGCCACCAGTGATTCCCAGATAGGGGGGGCCCAGCATTTT. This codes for CATSDSQIGGAQHF.

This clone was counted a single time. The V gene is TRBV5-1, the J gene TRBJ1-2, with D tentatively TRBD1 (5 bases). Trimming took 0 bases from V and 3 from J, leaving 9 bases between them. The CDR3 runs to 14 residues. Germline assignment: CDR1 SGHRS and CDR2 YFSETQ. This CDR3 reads CASSLGGGDYGYTF. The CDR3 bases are TGCGCCAGCAGCTTGGGGGGCGGCGACTATGGCTACACCTTC.

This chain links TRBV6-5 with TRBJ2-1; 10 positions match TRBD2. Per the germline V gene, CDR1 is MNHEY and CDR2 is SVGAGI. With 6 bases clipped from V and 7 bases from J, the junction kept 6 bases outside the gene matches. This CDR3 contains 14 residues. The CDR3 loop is CASSSSGGGNEQFF. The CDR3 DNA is TGTGCCAGCAGCTCCAGCGGGGGGGGGAATGAGCAGTTCTTC.

The CDR3 DNA reads as TGTGCCAGCAGCTCAGGGCGCGAGCAGTACTTC. Translation gives CASSSGREQYF. This rearrangement joins TRBV6-5 to TRBJ2-7; tentative D call: TRBD1 (5 bases). Germline V gene lookup returns CDR1 MNHEY and CDR2 SVGAGI. The CDR3 has 11 residues. V was pared by 6 bases and J by 6 bases, with 9 bases between.

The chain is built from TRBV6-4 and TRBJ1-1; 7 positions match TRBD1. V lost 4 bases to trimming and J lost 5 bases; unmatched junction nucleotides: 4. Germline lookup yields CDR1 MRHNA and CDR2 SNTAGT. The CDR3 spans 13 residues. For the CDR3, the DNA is TGTGCCAGCAGTGTGGGACAGTGGACTGAAGCTTTCTTT. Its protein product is CASSVGQWTEAFF.